These 15 T cell receptor beta chains originate from one sample sequenced in a study of beta chain features in type 1 diabetes. Expressed TCRB transcripts were sequenced, since all the RNA that had been isolated was reverse transcribed. Generated by immunoSEQ multiplex PCR, the TCRdb table keeps only in-frame clones and is missing some. The data contain 680,000 or so clones, roughly 13% of them singletons. Study-wide results and caveats: In every one of the four CD4+ subsets, TCRB CDR3s were moderately but significantly shorter in Type 1 diabetes patients.

Antigen specificity for these receptors is unknown. Sequencing input: naive CD4+ T cells from blood. These receptors came from a man between 18 and 35 years old with type 1 diabetes.

The chain uses TRBV10-3 and TRBJ1-1, with D perhaps matching TRBD1 (6 bases). V lost 3 bases to trimming and J lost 5 bases, with 7 bases between them. The CDR3 length is 12 residues. CDR1 is ENHRY, CDR2 SYGVKD, per germline. The CDR3 nucleotides read TGTGCCATCAGTGACAGGGGTACTGAAGCTTTCTTT. Its protein is CAISDRGTEAFF.

This clone came up a few times. This chain links TRBV7-9 with TRBJ2-4, with 11 bases that match TRBD1. Germline CDR1 is SEHNR and CDR2 is FQNEAQ (reference sequence). The CDR3 runs 18 residues. Unmatched junction bases numbered 14, after V lost 7 bases and J lost 3 bases. CDR3 coding DNA: TGTGCCAGCAATTGCGGACAGGGGGCAGAGCTAGTCAAAAACATTCAGTACTTC. It yields the protein CASNCGQGAELVKNIQYF. The variable domain in full, with the rest retrieved from reference TRBV7-9 and TRBJ2-4, is DTGVSQNPRHKITKRGQNVTFRCDPISEHNRLYWYRQTLGQGPEFLTYFQNEAQLEKSRLLSDRFSAERPKGSFSTLEIQRTEQGDSAMYLCASNCGQGAELVKNIQYFGAGTRLSVL.

The CDR3 DNA sequence: TGTGCCATCAGTGAGTCGCGAGCGGGGGGCGAGCAGTACTTC. Translated: CAISESRAGGEQYF. The chain combines TRBV10-3 with TRBJ2-7, with 9 positions matching TRBD2. CDR3 length: 14 amino acids. In germline, CDR1 is ENHRY, CDR2 SYGVKD. The J segment lost 6 bases and the V segment lost 0 bases, leaving 3 bases of the junction unmatched.

This clone was picked up a small number of times. The chain carries TRBV6-5 and TRBJ2-2; D might be TRBD1 (6 bases). The germline CDR1 and CDR2 sequences are MNHEY and SVGAGI. CDR3 size: 13 residues. V was clipped by 6 bases and J by 6 bases, with 11 bases between them. The CDR3 DNA sequence: TGTGCCAGCAGCCTGACAGGATCCGGGGAGCTGTTTTTT. Its translation is CASSLTGSGELFF.

This clone came up a few times. This rearrangement joins TRBV7-6 to TRBJ2-1, with 9 bases fitting TRBD2. The trim removed 5 bases at V and 7 bases at J, leaving 9 bases unmatched. The CDR3 runs to 15 residues. The germline CDR1 and CDR2 sequences are SGHVS and FNYEAQ. The CDR3 loop is CASSPGGGVGNEQFF. The CDR3 DNA sequence: TGTGCCAGCAGCCCTGGCGGGGGGGTTGGGAATGAGCAGTTCTTC.

This clone has only a few counts. The J gene is TRBJ1-2, the V gene TRBV4-1; 7 bases agree with TRBD1. The junction had 4 bases not matched to a gene; V was cut back by 1 base and J by 2 bases. Germline assignment: CDR1 MGHRA and CDR2 YSYEKL. This CDR3 is 15 amino acids long. CDR3 amino acids: CASSQARQGNYGYTF. In DNA form, the CDR3 reads TGCGCCAGCAGCCAAGCCCGACAGGGAAACTATGGCTACACCTTC.

The chain employs TRBV4-1 and TRBJ2-1, with TRBD2 matching over 9 bases. With V trimmed by 0 bases and J by 3 bases, 6 bases remained unmatched. Germline V CDR1 and CDR2: MGHRA, YSYEKL. The CDR3 consists of 17 residues. The CDR3, as DNA: TGCGCCAGCAGCCAAGAGAGAGCTAGCGGGGTCTACAATGAGCAGTTCTTC. Protein sequence: CASSQERASGVYNEQFF.

The rearrangement uses TRBV5-1 and TRBJ2-7; TRBD2 agrees at 7 bases. The CDR3 length is 14 residues. V trimming: 6 bases; J trimming: 3 bases; junction bases outside the gene matches: 9. Germline V gene data show CDR1 as SGHRS and CDR2 as YFSETQ. CDR3 region: CASNSGGGGYEQYF. CDR3 nucleotide sequence: TGCGCCAGCAATAGCGGCGGGGGAGGCTACGAGCAGTACTTC.

V is TRBV4-1 and J is TRBJ2-4; tentative D call: TRBD2 (6 bases). CDR3 length: 14 amino acids. V shed 0 bases and J shed 7 bases, with 10 bases lying between them. Germline CDR1 and CDR2: MGHRA and YSYEKL. The CDR3 here is CASSQEWLANIQYF. The CDR3 DNA is TGCGCCAGCAGCCAAGAGTGGCTAGCGAACATTCAGTACTTC.

V usage is TRBV7-2 and J usage is TRBJ2-1; TRBD1 aligns across 9 bases. Germline values: CDR1 SGHTA, CDR2 FQGNSA. V lost 2 bases, J lost 9 bases, and 2 bases stayed unmatched. The CDR3 consists of 13 residues. The CDR3: CASSLPTGGEQFF. The CDR3 region has the DNA TGTGCCAGCAGCTTACCGACAGGGGGTGAGCAGTTCTTC.

The genes are TRBV6-1 and TRBJ2-1; a weak D match, TRBD1 (6 bases). CDR3 length equals 12 residues. CDR1 and CDR2 (germline): MNHNS, SASEGT. The V gene lost 8 bases and the J gene lost 10 bases, with 15 bases spanning the gap. Here the CDR3 DNA reads TGTGCCAGCGTGGGGGCACAGCGAGAGCAGTTCTTC. Residues: CASVGAQREQFF.

CDR3 DNA: TGCGCCAGCAGCTCCCTCCGGGCCTCCACAGGTTTGGGCACTGAAGCTTTCTTT. It specifies CASSSLRASTGLGTEAFF. The chain joins TRBV5-1 to TRBJ1-1; D possibly corresponds to TRBD1 (5 bases). Trimming removed 3 bases at V and 4 bases at J, with 25 bases between. Germline CDR1 and CDR2: SGHRS and YFSETQ. This CDR3 comprises 18 residues. The entire variable domain, with the rest obtained from reference TRBV5-1 and TRBJ1-1, is as follows: KAGVTQTPRYLIKTRGQQVTLSCSPISGHRSVSWYQQTPGQGLQFLFEYFSETQRNKGNFPGRFSGRQFSNSRSEMNVSTLELGDSALYLCASSSLRASTGLGTEAFFGQGTRLTVV.

This clone was seen a few times. Other DNA sequences from this sample encode an identical CDR3 as well. The rearrangement joins TRBV19 to TRBJ2-7; 8 nucleotides match TRBD1. Per germline, CDR1 LNHDA and CDR2 SQIVND (reference sequence). After removal of 4 bases from V and 2 bases from J, the junction contained 4 bases not matched to a gene. This CDR3 comprises 14 residues. The CDR3 here is CASSRTGLTYEQYF. CDR3 nucleotides: TGTGCCAGTAGTAGGACAGGGCTAACCTACGAGCAGTACTTC.

The chain carries TRBV11-1 and TRBJ2-3; the D is unclear. The CDR3 extends over 13 amino acids. Germline V gene data show CDR1 as SGHAT and CDR2 as FQDESV (reference sequence). V was pared by 3 bases and J by 3 bases, with 7 bases between. CDR3: CASSFTGTDTQYF. The CDR3 DNA reads TGTGCCAGCAGCTTTACCGGGACAGATACGCAGTATTTT.

This sequence joins TRBV5-6 and TRBJ2-7; maybe TRBD1 (5 bases). Trimming pared 3 bases from V and 0 bases from J, leaving 13 bases between. Germline CDR1 is SGHDT and CDR2 is YYEEEE. This CDR3 contains 15 residues. CDR3 DNA: TGTGCCAGCAGCTCCCTGCAGGACAACTCCTACGAGCAGTACTTC. As protein: CASSSLQDNSYEQYF.